The TCR beta chain under discussion was sequenced for a study of T cell responses to AZD1222 COVID-19 vaccine. Clones were read by immunoSEQ multiplex PCR, and TCRdb kept only the in-frame ones, dropping some. The sample yields 140,000 to 150,000 clones, more than 70% seen once. Regarding this clone: Its antigen is as yet unknown.

Points from the study as a whole: Close to half of all spike-specific TCRs reportedly target regions of the variants that are unmutated. Seropositive status at baseline applied to only a handful of AZD1222 recipients.

V was clipped by 1 base and J by 0 bases, with 13 bases between them. Germline loops: CDR1 ENHRY, CDR2 SYGVKD. The CDR3 is 17 residues long. The sample here was peripheral blood, taken on day 0 of AZD1222 vaccination. This TCR came from an adult in good health. The chain uses TRBV10-3 and TRBJ1-3; D is unclear. CDR3 amino acids: CAISEWFEWDSGNTIYF. Written as DNA, the CDR3 is TGTGCCATCAGTGAGTGGTTTGAGTGGGACTCTGGAAACACCATATATTTT.